This T cell receptor (beta chain) derives from a study of tumor-infiltrating lymphocytes in primary liver carcinoma. Germline V gives CDR1 SGHRS, CDR2 YFSETQ. The CDR3 runs to 14 residues. The template, 450 to 650 ng total RNA, yielded TCR beta cDNA made with a constant-region primer. Library construction for TCR beta comprised three nested multiplex PCR rounds performed with slightly modified ARM-PCR. Researchers ran the first two PCR rounds for about 11 cycles each with TRBV1-TRBV30 forward primers and a C-beta reverse primer. A single record per CDR3 protein comes from TCRdb applying MiXCR to the multiplex PCR reads. The repertoire holds approximately 54,000 distinct CDR3 sequences, with 70% to 85% as singletons. Unsorted bulk tissue, about 17-34 mg of it, served as the source for co-extraction of RNA and DNA. Those sampled were patients whose primary liver carcinoma was treated by surgical resection.

A remark on this clonotype: It may be a read error: a sequence one base away is much more abundant.

This rearrangement joins TRBV5-1 to TRBJ2-2; D gene ambiguous. Sequenced material: liver tumor tissue from sampling region 2. Subset indicated: tumor region T2, inferior pole. The sequence was collected from a man aged 40-50 years with primary liver carcinoma and hepatitis B virus infection. The DNA of the CDR3 is TGCGTCAGCAGTCGGTCCGAACAACCCGGGGAGCTGTTTTTT. Translated: CVSSRSEQPGELFF.